This TCR beta chain was identified during a study of CD8+CD57+ T cells in acquired aplastic anemia. V lost 5 bases to trimming and J lost 3 bases, with 15 bases between them. The CDR3 runs 15 residues. Germline loops: CDR1 SEHNR, CDR2 FQNEAQ (reference sequence). CD8+CD57+ cell expansion had been shown by flow cytometry in patients chosen for sequencing. CDR3 and TCR beta VDJ profiling relied on genomic DNA as the template. TCRdb redid the calling of the reads with MiXCR, one entry per CDR3 protein. The sample has fewer than 250,000 distinct CDR3 sequences; more than 40% are singletons. This receptor was taken from a human donor with aplastic anemia. The chain employs TRBV7-9 and TRBJ2-3; unclear D gene. The specimen sequenced was sorted CD4+, CD8+, or CD8+CD57+ T cells (not recorded which) from PBMCs. The CDR3 sequence: CASSIPQRTTDTQYF. In nucleotides, the CDR3 is TGTGCCAGCAGCATTCCCCAGAGGACGACAGATACGCAGTATTTT. The variable domain in full, with the rest retrieved from reference TRBV7-9 and TRBJ2-3, is DTGVSQNPRHKITKRGQNVTFRCDPISEHNRLYWYRQTLGQGPEFLTYFQNEAQLEKSRLLSDRFSAERPKGSFSTLEIQRTEQGDSAMYLCASSIPQRTTDTQYFGPGTRLTVL.